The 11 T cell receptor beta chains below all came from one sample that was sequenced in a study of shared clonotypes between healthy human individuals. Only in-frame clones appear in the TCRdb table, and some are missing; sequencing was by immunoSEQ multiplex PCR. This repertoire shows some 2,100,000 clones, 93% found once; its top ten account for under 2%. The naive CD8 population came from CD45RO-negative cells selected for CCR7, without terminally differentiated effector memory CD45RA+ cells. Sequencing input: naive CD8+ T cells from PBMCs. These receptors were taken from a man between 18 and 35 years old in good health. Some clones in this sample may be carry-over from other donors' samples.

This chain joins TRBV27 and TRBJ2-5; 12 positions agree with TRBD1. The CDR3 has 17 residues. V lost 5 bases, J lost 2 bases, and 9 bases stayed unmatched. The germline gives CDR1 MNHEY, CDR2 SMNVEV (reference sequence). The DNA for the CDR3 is TGTGCCAGCAGTCCCACCCGGGACAGGGGGCCGCAAGAGACCCAGTACTTC. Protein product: CASSPTRDRGPQETQYF.

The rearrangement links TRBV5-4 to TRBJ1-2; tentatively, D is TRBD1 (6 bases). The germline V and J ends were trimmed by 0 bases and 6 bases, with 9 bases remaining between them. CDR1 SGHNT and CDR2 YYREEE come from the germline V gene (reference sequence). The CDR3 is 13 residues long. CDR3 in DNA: TGTGCCAGCAGCTTGGGGACAGTCGATGGCTACACCTTC. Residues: CASSLGTVDGYTF.

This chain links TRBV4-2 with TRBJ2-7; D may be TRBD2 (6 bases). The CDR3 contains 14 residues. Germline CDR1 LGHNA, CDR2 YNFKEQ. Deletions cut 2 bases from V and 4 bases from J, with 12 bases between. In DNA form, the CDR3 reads TGTGCCAGCAGCCAACTCGGGAGCAAGTACGAGCAGTACTTC. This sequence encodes CASSQLGSKYEQYF.

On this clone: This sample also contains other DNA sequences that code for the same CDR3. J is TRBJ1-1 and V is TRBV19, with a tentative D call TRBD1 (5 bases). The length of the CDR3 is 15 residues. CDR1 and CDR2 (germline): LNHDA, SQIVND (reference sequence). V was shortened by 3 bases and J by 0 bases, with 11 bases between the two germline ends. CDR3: CASSIGRTMNTEAFF. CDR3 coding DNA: TGTGCCAGTAGTATCGGCCGGACAATGAACACTGAAGCTTTCTTT.

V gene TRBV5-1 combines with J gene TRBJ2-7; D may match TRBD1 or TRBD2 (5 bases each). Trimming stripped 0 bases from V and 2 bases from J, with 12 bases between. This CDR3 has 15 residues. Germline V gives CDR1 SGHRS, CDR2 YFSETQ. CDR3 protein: CASSLDLRGTYEQYF. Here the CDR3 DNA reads TGCGCCAGCAGCTTGGACTTGAGGGGCACCTACGAGCAGTACTTC.

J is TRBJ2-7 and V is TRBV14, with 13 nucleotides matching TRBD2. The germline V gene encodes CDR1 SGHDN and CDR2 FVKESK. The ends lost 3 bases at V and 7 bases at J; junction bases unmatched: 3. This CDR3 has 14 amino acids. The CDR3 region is CASSQTGLAGEQYF. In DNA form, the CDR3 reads TGTGCCAGCAGCCAGACGGGACTAGCGGGAGAGCAGTACTTC.

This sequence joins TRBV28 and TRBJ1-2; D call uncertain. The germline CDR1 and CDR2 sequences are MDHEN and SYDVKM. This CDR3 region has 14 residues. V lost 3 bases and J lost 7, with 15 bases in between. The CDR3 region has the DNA TGTGCCAGCAGTTTCCCAGCCCTGGCTGCTGGCTACACCTTC. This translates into CASSFPALAAGYTF.

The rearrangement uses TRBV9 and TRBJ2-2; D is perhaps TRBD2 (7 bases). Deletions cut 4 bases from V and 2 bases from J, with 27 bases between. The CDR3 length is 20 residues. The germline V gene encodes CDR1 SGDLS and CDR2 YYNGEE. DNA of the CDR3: TGTGCCAGCAGCCACAGGGAACAGCCTCCGAGCGGGACAAACACCGGGGAGCTGTTTTTT. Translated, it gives CASSHREQPPSGTNTGELFF.

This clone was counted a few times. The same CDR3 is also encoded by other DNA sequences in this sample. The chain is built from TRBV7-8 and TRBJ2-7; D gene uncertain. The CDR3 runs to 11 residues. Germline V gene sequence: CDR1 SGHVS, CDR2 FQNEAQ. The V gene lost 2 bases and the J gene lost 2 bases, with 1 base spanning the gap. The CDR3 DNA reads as TGTGCCAGCAGCTTAACCTACGAGCAGTACTTC. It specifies CASSLTYEQYF.

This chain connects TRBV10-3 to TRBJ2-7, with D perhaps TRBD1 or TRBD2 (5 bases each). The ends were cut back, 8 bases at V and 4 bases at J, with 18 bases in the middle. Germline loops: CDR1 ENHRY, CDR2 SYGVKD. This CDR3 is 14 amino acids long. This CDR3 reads CAIGDGRILYEQYF. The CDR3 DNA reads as TGTGCCATCGGGGACGGACGGATTCTTTACGAGCAGTACTTC.

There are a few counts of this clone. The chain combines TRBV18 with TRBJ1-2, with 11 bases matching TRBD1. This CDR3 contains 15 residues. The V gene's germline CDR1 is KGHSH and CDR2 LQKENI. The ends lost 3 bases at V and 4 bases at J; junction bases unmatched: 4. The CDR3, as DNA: TGTGCCAGCTCACCCTCCGGGACAGGGGGCTATGGCTACACCTTC. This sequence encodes CASSPSGTGGYGYTF.